A single sample gave rise to the 32 T cell receptor beta chains below, sequenced in a study of blood T cell repertoires in COVID-19. Profiling relied on immunoSEQ multiplex PCR, and the TCRdb table lists in-frame clones only, not all of them. The data hold approximately 97,000 clones, with around 87% observed a single time. The sequenced material came from peripheral blood. The receptors shown here come from a man in his fifties or sixties with active or convalescent COVID-19.

The gene calls are TRBV10-1 and TRBJ1-4; a possible D gene is TRBD1 (5 bases). This CDR3 is 16 amino acids long. Trimming shortened V by 5 bases and J by 0 bases, and 13 bases separated the two germline ends. Germline V gene data show CDR1 as WNHNN and CDR2 as SYGVQD (reference sequence). CDR3 nucleotides: TGCGCCAGCAGTAGACAGCCATCTGCAACTAATGAAAAACTGTTTTTT. As protein: CASSRQPSATNEKLFF.

The rearrangement uses TRBV7-2 and TRBJ2-3, with 9 bases identical to TRBD2. With 1 base clipped from V and 5 bases from J, the junction kept 7 bases outside the gene matches. CDR1 is SGHTA, CDR2 FQGNSA, per germline. The CDR3 spans 16 residues. CDR3 loop: CASSLDRRGGRDTQYF. The CDR3 region has the DNA TGTGCCAGCAGCTTAGATCGGCGGGGGGGCCGAGATACGCAGTATTTT.

The rearrangement joins TRBV6-5 to TRBJ2-1; D perhaps matches TRBD2 (6 bases). The germline V gene encodes CDR1 MNHEY and CDR2 SVGAGI. The CDR3 length is 13 residues. V was cut by 6 bases and J by 5 bases, with 11 bases left in between. The CDR3 spells CASSRGTHNEQFF. The CDR3 DNA sequence: TGTGCCAGCAGCCGAGGGACTCACAATGAGCAGTTCTTC.

This sequence joins TRBV7-8 and TRBJ2-3; 12 bases map to TRBD2. The CDR3 length is 16 residues. The V gene's germline CDR1 is SGHVS and CDR2 FQNEAQ. V lost 6 bases and J lost 2; bases outside the gene matches: 6. The CDR3 sequence: CASRRRTSGVTDTQYF. The CDR3, as DNA: TGTGCCAGCAGGCGTAGGACTAGCGGGGTCACAGATACGCAGTATTTT.

J is TRBJ2-7 and V is TRBV6-5, with D perhaps TRBD1 (6 bases). Trimming removed 7 bases at V and 6 bases at J, with 19 bases between. This CDR3 spans 14 amino acids. Germline V CDR1 and CDR2: MNHEY, SVGAGI. The CDR3 is CASTSVRGSAEQYV. As DNA, the CDR3 is TGTGCCAGCACCTCAGTCAGGGGCTCGGCCGAGCAGTACGTC.

V and J are TRBV11-2 and TRBJ1-2; 10 bases agree with TRBD1. Germline V CDR1 and CDR2: SGHAT, FQNNGV. V lost 1 base and J lost 4; bases outside the gene matches: 6. The CDR3 runs 16 residues. The DNA of the CDR3 is TGTGCCAGCAGCTTAGTCCGGGACAGGGGTTCCTATGGCTACACCTTC. This translates into CASSLVRDRGSYGYTF. Drawing the rest from reference TRBV11-2 and TRBJ1-2, the complete variable domain is EAGVAQSPRYKIIEKRQSVAFWCNPISGHATLYWYQQILGQGPKLLIQFQNNGVVDDSQLPKDRFSAERLKGVDSTLKIQPAKLEDSAVYLCASSLVRDRGSYGYTFGSGTRLTVV.

This chain links TRBV10-1 with TRBJ1-5, with D maybe TRBD1 (5 bases). Germline CDR1 and CDR2: WNHNN and SYGVQD (reference sequence). V lost 1 base, J lost 5 bases, and 15 bases lay in between. The CDR3 consists of 16 residues. The CDR3 nucleotides are TGCGCCAGCAGTGAGTTGGGGGGTCGAACTTATCAGCCCCAGCATTTT. Encoded protein: CASSELGGRTYQPQHF.

This chain links TRBV2 with TRBJ2-3; possibly TRBD2 for D (7 bases). Germline CDR1 SNHLY, CDR2 FYNNEI. The CDR3 has 17 residues. Trimming cost V 5 bases and J 5 bases, with 23 bases left between them. The CDR3, as DNA: TGTGCCAGCAGTTACTATGGGGGGGGGCTGTGGGAAGATACGCAGTATTTT. Encoded protein: CASSYYGGGLWEDTQYF.

The chain couples TRBV10-1 to TRBJ2-5; TRBD2 matches 12 bases. With V trimmed by 7 bases and J by 1 base, 10 bases remained unmatched. This CDR3 contains 17 residues. Per the germline V gene, CDR1 is WNHNN and CDR2 is SYGVQD (reference sequence). The DNA for the CDR3 is TGCGCCAGCACTCCTGGAGTGGGACTAGCGGGCCAAGAGACCCAGTACTTC. Translation gives CASTPGVGLAGQETQYF.

This clone has a handful of counts. This chain joins TRBV30 and TRBJ1-5; D is perhaps TRBD1 (5 bases). The CDR3 covers 12 residues. Between the trimmed V and J ends, which lost 5 bases and 3 bases, there was a span of 8 bases. Germline-derived CDR1 and CDR2 are GTSNPN and SVGIG (reference sequence). DNA for the CDR3: TGTGCCTGGGACAGAGACAATCAGCCCCAGCATTTT. This translates into CAWDRDNQPQHF. The variable domain in full, completed from reference TRBV30 and TRBJ1-5, reads SQTIHQWPATLVQPVGSPLSLECTVEGTSNPNLYWYRQAAGRGLQLLFYSVGIGQISSEVPQNLSASRPQDRQFILSSKKLLLSDSGFYLCAWDRDNQPQHFGDGTRLSIL.

Here the CDR3 reads CASSLGGETEDTQYF. The DNA for the CDR3 is TGTGCCAGCAGCTTAGGGGGGGAGACAGAAGATACGCAGTATTTT. The chain combines TRBV7-2 with TRBJ2-3; D possibly corresponds to TRBD2 (6 bases). This CDR3 has 15 amino acids. V lost 1 base and J 5 bases, leaving 13 bases between the germline ends. Looked up from germline, CDR1 is SGHTA and CDR2 is FQGNSA.

In DNA form, the CDR3 reads TGTGCCACCACAGGGGGCGGATCCTACAATGAGCAGTTCTTC. Its protein product is CATTGGGSYNEQFF. The V and J genes are TRBV2 and TRBJ2-1, with TRBD1 matching 9 bases. CDR1 is SNHLY and CDR2 is FYNNEI in the germline V gene. V shed 10 bases, J shed 1 base, and the junction held 5 bases outside the gene matches. The CDR3 is 14 residues long.

The chain joins TRBV5-1 to TRBJ1-3, with a weak D call TRBD1 (6 bases). The CDR3 consists of 19 residues. The germline V gene encodes CDR1 SGHRS and CDR2 YFSETQ. V was clipped by 4 bases and J by 0 bases, with 23 bases between them. CDR3 sequence reads: CASSPLGISQGFSGNTIYF. The CDR3 region has the DNA TGCGCCAGCAGCCCACTCGGCATATCTCAGGGGTTCTCTGGAAACACCATATATTTT.

The rearrangement links TRBV24-1 to TRBJ2-3; a weak D match, TRBD1 (5 bases). Germline assignment: CDR1 KGHDR and CDR2 SFDVKD. CDR3 size: 16 residues. The germline V and J ends were trimmed by 0 bases and 0 bases, with 9 bases remaining between them. Here the CDR3 reads CATSDLDSLSTDTQYF. In nucleotides, the CDR3 is TGTGCCACCAGTGATTTGGACAGCCTTAGCACAGATACGCAGTATTTT.

V is TRBV5-8 and J is TRBJ1-5, with no clear D. CDR3 length: 15 amino acids. V shed 4 bases and J shed 2 bases, with 13 bases lying between them. Germline V gene data show CDR1 as SGHTS and CDR2 as YDEGEE. CDR3 sequence: CASSQGLQGNQPQHF. For the CDR3, the DNA is TGTGCCAGCAGCCAAGGACTGCAAGGCAATCAGCCCCAGCATTTT.

This clone appeared a single time. At the DNA level, this CDR3 is encoded by other sequences in the same sample as well. The V call is TRBV5-6, the J call TRBJ1-6, with 12 bases matching TRBD1. CDR3 size: 14 residues. J was trimmed by 10 bases and V by 4 bases; bases with no gene match: 3. Germline V gene lookup returns CDR1 SGHDT and CDR2 YYEEEE. The CDR3 DNA sequence: TGTGCCAGCAGCCGGGACAGGGGGCAATCACCCCTCCACTTT. Residues: CASSRDRGQSPLHF.

V usage is TRBV28 and J usage is TRBJ2-7; D uncertain. Trimming cost V 8 bases and J 4 bases, with 9 bases left between them. The germline CDR1 and CDR2 sequences are MDHEN and SYDVKM. CDR3 size: 11 residues. The CDR3 sequence: CASSRMYEQYF. Written as DNA, the CDR3 is TGTGCCAGCTCCAGGATGTACGAGCAGTACTTC.

The V call is TRBV28, the J call TRBJ2-5; 11 bases are a match to TRBD2. This CDR3 has 14 amino acids. Germline V lookup: CDR1 MDHEN, CDR2 SYDVKM. V shed 7 bases, J shed 5 bases, and the junction held 6 bases outside the gene matches. CDR3: CASTWASGGETQYF. As DNA, the CDR3 is TGTGCCAGCACCTGGGCTAGCGGGGGGGAGACCCAGTACTTC.

This chain uses TRBV28 with TRBJ1-5; D may be TRBD1 (5 bases). The germline CDR1 and CDR2 sequences are MDHEN and SYDVKM. There are 15 residues in the CDR3. V lost 2 bases and J lost 2, with 10 bases in between. The CDR3 DNA is TGTGCCAGCAGTTTAAGGGGCAGGGGCAATCAGCCCCAGCATTTT. This translates into CASSLRGRGNQPQHF.

The rearrangement uses TRBV19 and TRBJ2-1; 8 bases align to TRBD2. CDR1 LNHDA and CDR2 SQIVND come from the germline V gene (reference sequence). This CDR3 has 16 residues. The junction had 8 bases not matched to a gene; V was cut back by 3 bases and J by 4 bases. The CDR3 spells CASSMFGGGPYNEQFF. The CDR3 coding sequence is TGTGCCAGTAGTATGTTTGGCGGGGGGCCATACAATGAGCAGTTCTTC.

In nucleotides, the CDR3 is TGTGCCATCAGAACTAGCGTTGGGGAGCTGTTTTTT. Translated, it gives CAIRTSVGELFF. The rearrangement links TRBV10-3 to TRBJ2-2; 7 bases match TRBD2. Looked up from germline, CDR1 is ENHRY and CDR2 is SYGVKD. The length of the CDR3 is 12 residues. V gave up 6 bases and J gave up 8 bases; unmatched junction bases: 3.

The J gene is TRBJ1-4, the V gene TRBV3-1 (or the pseudogene TRBV3-2); D uncertain. The CDR3 totals 13 residues. Between the trimmed V and J ends, which lost 0 bases and 8 bases, there was a span of 7 bases. Germline CDR1 and CDR2: LGHDT and YNNKEL (reference sequence). The CDR3 DNA sequence: TGTGCCAGCAGCCAAGATCTTCAGGAAAAACTGTTTTTT. Protein product: CASSQDLQEKLFF.

The chain has TRBV28 and TRBJ1-2; possible D gene TRBD1, 6 bases. The germline V and J ends were trimmed by 6 bases and 5 bases, with 13 bases remaining between them. Germline V gene data show CDR1 as MDHEN and CDR2 as SYDVKM. The CDR3 is 13 residues long. CDR3 in amino acids: CASSWGQQYGYTF. The CDR3 DNA reads TGTGCCAGCAGCTGGGGGCAGCAATATGGCTACACCTTC.

The chain has TRBV24-1 and TRBJ2-3; 10 bases fit TRBD2. J was trimmed by 2 bases and V by 3 bases; bases with no gene match: 10. Germline assignment: CDR1 KGHDR and CDR2 SFDVKD. This CDR3 is built from 18 residues. The CDR3 DNA sequence: TGTGCCACCAGTGATATCGGGCTAGCGGGGGACTCCACAGATACGCAGTATTTT. Translating gives CATSDIGLAGDSTDTQYF.

The count of this clone is one. V is TRBV19 and J is TRBJ1-2, with TRBD1 matching over 10 bases. Germline CDR1 LNHDA, CDR2 SQIVND (reference sequence). CDR3 length equals 14 residues. Trimming took 3 bases from V and 6 from J; bases not matched to a gene: 4. The CDR3 sequence: CASSMTTGGDGYTF. The CDR3 DNA reads TGTGCCAGTAGTATGACGACAGGGGGCGATGGCTACACCTTC.

The chain links TRBV27 to TRBJ1-6; D is undetermined. CDR1 is MNHEY, CDR2 SMNVEV, per germline (reference sequence). The CDR3 has 14 amino acids. The V and J ends lost 2 bases and 7 bases respectively, with 9 bases between them. The CDR3 nucleotides read TGTGCCAGCAGTTTAGATCCGAGGAATTCACCCCTCCACTTT. Translated: CASSLDPRNSPLHF.

The J gene is TRBJ2-1, the V gene TRBV3-1 (or the pseudogene TRBV3-2); 8 bases are a match to TRBD2. There are 13 residues in the CDR3. CDR1 and CDR2 (germline): LGHDT, YNNKEL (reference sequence). J lost 14 bases, V lost 0 bases, and 6 bases had no gene match. CDR3 DNA sequence: TGTGCCAGCAGCCAAGATAAGGGGCGGGGGGAGTTCTTC. Translation gives CASSQDKGRGEFF.

The gene calls are TRBV2 and TRBJ1-2, with D hard to call. The V and J ends lost 6 bases and 0 bases respectively, with 14 bases between them. The CDR3 totals 15 residues. Germline V lookup: CDR1 SNHLY, CDR2 FYNNEI. The CDR3 reads CASSSHLLPNYGYTF. DNA for the CDR3: TGTGCCAGCAGCTCTCACCTACTTCCTAACTATGGCTACACCTTC.

V and J are TRBV5-1 and TRBJ2-2; TRBD1 aligns across 9 bases. With 0 bases clipped from V and 7 bases from J, the junction kept 7 bases outside the gene matches. This CDR3 has 16 residues. Germline V gene sequence: CDR1 SGHRS, CDR2 YFSETQ. The DNA of the CDR3 is TGCGCCAGCAGCTTGGTTGGGGGACAGGGCAGCGGGGAGCTGTTTTTT. This codes for CASSLVGGQGSGELFF.

The V and J genes are TRBV11-2 and TRBJ1-1, with a possible D match to TRBD1 (5 bases). The V gene's germline CDR1 is SGHAT and CDR2 FQNNGV. This CDR3 is 13 amino acids long. V was pared by 2 bases and J by 3 bases, with 7 bases between. CDR3: CASSLKGDTEAFF. The CDR3 DNA is TGTGCCAGCAGCTTAAAAGGGGACACTGAAGCTTTCTTT. Complete variable domain (other parts from reference TRBV11-2 and TRBJ1-1): EAGVAQSPRYKIIEKRQSVAFWCNPISGHATLYWYQQILGQGPKLLIQFQNNGVVDDSQLPKDRFSAERLKGVDSTLKIQPAKLEDSAVYLCASSLKGDTEAFFGQGTRLTVV.

This chain joins TRBV5-1 and TRBJ1-2; a weak D match, TRBD1 (6 bases). Trimming shortened V by 0 bases and J by 2 bases, and 14 bases separated the two germline ends. The CDR3 runs 16 residues. The germline gives CDR1 SGHRS, CDR2 YFSETQ. The CDR3 loop is CASSLDTPGTNYGYTF. CDR3 sequence (DNA): TGCGCCAGCAGCTTGGATACCCCCGGGACAAACTATGGCTACACCTTC.

The V and J genes are TRBV18 and TRBJ1-5; tentatively, D is TRBD1 (6 bases). Germline V CDR1 and CDR2: KGHSH, LQKENI. V shed 3 bases and J shed 7 bases, with 16 bases lying between them. The CDR3 spans 15 residues. The CDR3 DNA reads TGTGCCAGCTCACCCACCCCCAGACAGGCCCAGCCCCAGCATTTT. It translates to CASSPTPRQAQPQHF.